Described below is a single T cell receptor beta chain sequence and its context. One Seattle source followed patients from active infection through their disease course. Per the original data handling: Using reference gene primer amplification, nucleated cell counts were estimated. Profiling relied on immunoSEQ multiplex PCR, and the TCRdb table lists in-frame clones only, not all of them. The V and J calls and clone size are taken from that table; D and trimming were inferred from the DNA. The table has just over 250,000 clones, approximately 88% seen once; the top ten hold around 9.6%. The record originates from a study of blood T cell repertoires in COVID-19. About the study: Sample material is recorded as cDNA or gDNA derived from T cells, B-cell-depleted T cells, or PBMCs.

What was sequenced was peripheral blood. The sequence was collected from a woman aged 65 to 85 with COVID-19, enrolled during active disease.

CDR3 loop: CASSREGSYEQYF. The CDR3, as DNA: TGCGCCAGCAGCCGTGAGGGCTCCTACGAGCAGTACTTC. This chain joins TRBV5-1 and TRBJ2-7, with a tentative D call TRBD2 (5 bases). This CDR3 has 13 amino acids. With 4 bases removed from V and 0 bases from J, the gap between germline ends came to 8 bases. Germline CDR1 and CDR2: SGHRS and YFSETQ.